This record covers a single T cell receptor (beta chain). Its target is unknown. The sample is drawn from a study of CD8 T cells in ankylosing spondylitis. Study-level findings and limits: Seemingly distinctive of ankylosing spondylitis blood was a TCR beta motif formed by eight highly homologous variants. In ankylosing spondylitis patients, matched synovial fluid reportedly showed significant enrichment of disease-linked clones.

The CDR3 covers 17 residues. Germline assignment: CDR1 KGHDR and CDR2 SFDVKD. With 4 bases clipped from V and 3 bases from J, the junction kept 9 bases outside the gene matches. MiXCR was run by TCRdb on the 5' RACE reads, yielding one entry per CDR3 protein. The table has 200,000 to 250,000 distinct CDR3 sequences, roughly a tenth seen once. The sample comprised blood, either unsorted or a sorted T cell fraction (not recorded which). The chain couples TRBV24-1 to TRBJ2-2; 8 bases are shared with TRBD1. The sequence derives from a male donor with ankylosing spondylitis or in good health (not recorded which). The CDR3 sequence: CATSDTTGTGYTGELFF. The CDR3 DNA sequence: TGTGCCACCAGTGACACAACTGGGACAGGCTACACCGGGGAGCTGTTTTTT.